What follows is one TCR beta chain and its context. V dropped 7 bases and J dropped 4 bases, with 14 bases sitting between them. This CDR3 is 15 amino acids long. Germline V lookup: CDR1 SGHVS, CDR2 FQNEAQ. These data originate in a study of blood T cell repertoires in COVID-19. Sequencing was performed with immunoSEQ multiplex PCR; in TCRdb, only in-frame clones are kept and a portion is missing. The repertoire has about 66,000 clones, over 85% of them found once; the top ten carry roughly 1.4%. The specimen sequenced was peripheral blood. The TCR comes from a man between 60 and 75 years old with acute or convalescent COVID-19. This chain uses TRBV7-8 with TRBJ2-6, with D possibly TRBD1 on 5 matching bases. The CDR3 here is CASTQRGTGANVLTF. The DNA for the CDR3 is TGTGCCAGCACCCAAAGGGGAACCGGGGCCAACGTCCTGACTTTC.